The TCR beta chain under discussion was sequenced for a study of blood T cell repertoires in COVID-19. On the study more broadly: COVID-19 samples collected from the United States, Italy and Spain covered acute and convalescent phases. PBMCs, B-cell-depleted T cells, or T cells were the source of the cDNA or gDNA that made up the material.

Original processing notes: Nucleated cell counts were estimated from reference gene primer amplification. TCRdb's table, derived via immunoSEQ multiplex PCR, lists solely in-frame clones and lacks some. V, J and clone size were drawn from that table, and D and trimming were deduced from the DNA. The sample records about 24,000 clones, about 76% being singletons. Per germline, CDR1 MNHEY and CDR2 SVGEGT. The CDR3 runs 11 residues. The trim removed 4 bases at V and 12 bases at J, leaving 3 bases unmatched. The clonotype comes from a man aged 70 or older with acute or convalescent COVID-19. The sequenced sample was peripheral blood. The chain recombines TRBV6-2 or TRBV6-3 with TRBJ2-1, with TRBD2 identical over 7 bases. CDR3 sequence: CASSSSGGQFF. CDR3 coding DNA: TGTGCCAGCAGTTCTAGCGGCGGGCAGTTCTTC.